This T cell receptor (beta chain) was recovered during a study of CD8+ T cells in alopecia areata. Study as a whole: Patients in the treated group were given tofacitinib by mouth, 5 to 10 mg twice a day. Regarding the study as a whole: Clonality in the scalp and expanded CD8+ clones ranked among the top 100 were significantly decreased by tofacitinib. Scalp specimens additionally yield sequences from normal skin's resident alphabeta T cells.

Note on this clone: Antigen unknown.

Specified treatment: oral pan-JAK inhibitor, 5-10 mg twice daily. Alopecia areata patients gave lesional scalp punch biopsies and peripheral blood samples. Deletions cut 3 bases from V and 6 bases from J, with 10 bases between. Germline loops: CDR1 SGHDT, CDR2 YYEEEE. The CDR3 contains 13 residues. RNA was isolated and reverse transcribed to cDNA, the sequencing template. Method: immunoSEQ multiplex PCR; TCRdb's copy keeps in-frame clones and lacks some. Of fewer than 110,000 clones in the sample, 65% to 85% are singletons; the top ten hold roughly 25%. The chain carries TRBV5-6 and TRBJ1-5; D might be TRBD1 (5 bases). Source: CD8+ T cells sorted from blood, taken at week 24, from a patient treated with tofacitinib. The sequence was obtained from a human donor with alopecia areata. The DNA for the CDR3 is TGTGCCAGCAGCTATGGGGGGGTTCAGCCCCAGCATTTT. It encodes CASSYGGVQPQHF.